The entry that follows covers one T cell receptor beta chain sequence. Its antigen is still unknown. The primer mix had 60 Vbeta and 13 Jbeta primers. Libraries were prepared by immunoSEQ multiplex PCR; TCRdb keeps only in-frame clonotypes and omits some of them. The sample totals around 75,000 clones; its top ten clones hold roughly 0.8%. This entry belongs to a study of cytomegalovirus exposure and HLA in healthy donors. General study results and limits: An observed cluster of highly shared sequence variants was recorded as a likely sequencing artifact. Follow-up analysis later connected one missense variant in DCLRE1C with trimming of TCR beta V- and J-genes. Being indistinguishable, some V segments were excluded, TRBV6-2 and TRBV6-3 among them.

From germline, CDR1 is SGDLS and CDR2 YYNGEE. The length of the CDR3 is 15 residues. The germline V and J ends were trimmed by 0 bases and 4 bases, with 13 bases remaining between them. Sequencing was carried out using PBMCs. This sequence was found in a boy between 10 and 17 years old in good health and CMV-seronegative. V gene TRBV9 combines with J gene TRBJ1-1; a possible D gene is TRBD1 (5 bases). CDR3 sequence reads: CASSVVSGRGTEAFF. CDR3 nucleotides: TGTGCCAGCAGCGTAGTCTCAGGGAGGGGCACTGAAGCTTTCTTT. Using reference TRBV9 and TRBJ1-1 for the parts outside the CDR3, the full variable domain is DSGVTQTPKHLITATGQRVTLRCSPRSGDLSVYWYQQSLDQGLQFLIQYYNGEERAKGNILERFSAQQFPDLHSELNLSSLELGDSALYFCASSVVSGRGTEAFFGQGTRLTVV.